This TCR beta chain was recovered during a study of cytomegalovirus exposure and HLA in healthy donors. In germline, CDR1 is ENHRY, CDR2 SYGVKD. The CDR3 is 15 residues long. This clone was picked up one time. The PCR was carried out with 60 Vbeta primers and 13 Jbeta primers. Sequenced by immunoSEQ multiplex PCR; TCRdb stores in-frame clones only, minus some. The sample records 150,000 to 200,000 clones, approximately 80% being singletons. The source is a woman in her 30s in good health and CMV-seropositive. The specimen sequenced was PBMCs. The chain carries TRBV10-3 and TRBJ2-5; 8 positions match TRBD1. The J call could be wrong; TRBJ2-7 is a better fit for the DNA end. Written as DNA, the CDR3 is TGTGCCATCAGTGGACGGGACAGGCCCTCTTACGAGCAGTACTTC. Encoded protein: CAISGRDRPSYEQYF.